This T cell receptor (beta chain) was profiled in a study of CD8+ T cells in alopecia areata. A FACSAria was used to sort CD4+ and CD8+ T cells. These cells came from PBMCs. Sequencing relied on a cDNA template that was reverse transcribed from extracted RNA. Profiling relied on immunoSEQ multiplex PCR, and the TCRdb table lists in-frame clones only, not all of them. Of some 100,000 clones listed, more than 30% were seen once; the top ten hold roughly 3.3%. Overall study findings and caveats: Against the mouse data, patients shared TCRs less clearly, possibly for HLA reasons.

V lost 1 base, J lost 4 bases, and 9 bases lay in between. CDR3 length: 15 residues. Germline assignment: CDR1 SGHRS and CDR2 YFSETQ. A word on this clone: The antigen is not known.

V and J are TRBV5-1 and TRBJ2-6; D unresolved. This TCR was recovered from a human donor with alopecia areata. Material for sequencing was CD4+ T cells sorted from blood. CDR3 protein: CASSLRPDGANVLTF. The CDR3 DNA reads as TGCGCCAGCAGCTTGCGGCCAGACGGGGCCAACGTCCTGACTTTC.